The source of this TCR beta chain is a study of blood T cell repertoires in COVID-19. At the level of the study: COVID-19 samples, acute and convalescent, were from the United States, Italy and Spain. In each case, the material was cDNA or gDNA derived from T cells, B-cell-depleted T cells, or PBMCs.

This table comes from immunoSEQ multiplex PCR, and its TCRdb copy is limited to in-frame clones, with some not included. The top ten hold roughly 8% of the sample, which has under 200,000 clones, approximately 86% seen once. This CDR3 region has 15 residues. Germline trimming cut 5 bases from V and 7 bases from J; bases unmatched to any gene: 9. From germline, CDR1 is SGHAT and CDR2 FQNNGV. The chain employs TRBV11-2 and TRBJ2-1, with 9 bases that match TRBD2. The source material was peripheral blood. This clonotype was obtained from a man aged 60 to 69 with acute or convalescent COVID-19. This chain's CDR3 is CASSLSGSFLNEQFF. The CDR3 bases are TGTGCCAGCAGCCTTAGCGGGAGTTTTTTGAATGAGCAGTTCTTC. The variable domain in full, completed from reference TRBV11-2 and TRBJ2-1, reads EAGVAQSPRYKIIEKRQSVAFWCNPISGHATLYWYQQILGQGPKLLIQFQNNGVVDDSQLPKDRFSAERLKGVDSTLKIQPAKLEDSAVYLCASSLSGSFLNEQFFGPGTRLTVL.